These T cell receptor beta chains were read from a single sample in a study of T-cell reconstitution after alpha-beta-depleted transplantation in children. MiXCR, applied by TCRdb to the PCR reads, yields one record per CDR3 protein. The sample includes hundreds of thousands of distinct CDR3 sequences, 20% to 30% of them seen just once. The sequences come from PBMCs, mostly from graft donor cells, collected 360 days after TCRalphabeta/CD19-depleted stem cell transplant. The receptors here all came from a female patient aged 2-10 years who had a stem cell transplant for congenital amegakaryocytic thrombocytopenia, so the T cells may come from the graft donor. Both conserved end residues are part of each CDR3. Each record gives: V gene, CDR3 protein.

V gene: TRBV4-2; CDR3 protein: CASSLVRVDNEKLFF
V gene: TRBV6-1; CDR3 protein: CASSLRDTVPYEQYF
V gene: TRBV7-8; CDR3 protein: CASSSLGGPYGYTF
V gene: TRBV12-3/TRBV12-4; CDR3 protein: CASRGSGSRNEQFF
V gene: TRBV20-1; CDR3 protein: CSADGLAGGITDTQYF
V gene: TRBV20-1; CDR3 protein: CSANGWDRVTTNYGYTF
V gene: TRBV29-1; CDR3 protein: CSVERGLGSYNEQFF
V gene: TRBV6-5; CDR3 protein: CASSYKDKGLTDTQYF
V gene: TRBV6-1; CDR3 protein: CASSGWTSAVGELFF
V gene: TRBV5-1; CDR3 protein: CASSSVPGDYEQYF
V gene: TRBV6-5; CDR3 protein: CASSYSGAGGNTIYF
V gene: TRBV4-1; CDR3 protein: CASSQPGQKNYGYTF
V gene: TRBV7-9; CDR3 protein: CASSLVRFGTEAFF
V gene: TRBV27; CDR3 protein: CASSQKPALFGTGSFYEQYF
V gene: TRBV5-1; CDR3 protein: CASSPDINTEAFF
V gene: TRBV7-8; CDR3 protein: CASSLMQETQYF
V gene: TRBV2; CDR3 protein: CASERQFNEKLFF
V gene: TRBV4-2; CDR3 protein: CASSQRIGGGYEQYF
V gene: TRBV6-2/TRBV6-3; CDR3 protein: CASRGTGPRSYEQYF
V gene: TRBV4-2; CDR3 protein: CASSPLLAGETDTQYF
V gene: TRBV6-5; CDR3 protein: CASSYATGSTEAFF
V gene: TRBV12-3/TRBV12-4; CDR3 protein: CASSPDRANEQFF
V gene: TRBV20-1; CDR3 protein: CSASEGGNTEAFF
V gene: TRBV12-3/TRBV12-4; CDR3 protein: CASSSGLAGGHFTDTQYF
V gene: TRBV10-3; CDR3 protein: CAIREVLAGGSKRDTQYF
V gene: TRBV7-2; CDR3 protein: CASSLQVGSGTDTQYF
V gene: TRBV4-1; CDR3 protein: CASSQRTSYTEAFF
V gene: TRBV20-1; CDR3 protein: CSAREDRRETQYF